Listed below are T cell receptor beta chains from one sample, sequenced in a study of cytomegalovirus exposure and HLA in healthy donors. Sequencing used immunoSEQ multiplex PCR; TCRdb keeps in-frame clones, though not all of them. The sample lists about 150,000 clones; approximately 79% were seen once. Sequences were obtained from PBMCs. Source of these receptors: a man aged 45-65 years in good health and CMV-seropositive. Both conserved end residues are part of each CDR3.

>TRBV30|TRBJ2-2
CAWSFIGELFF
>TRBV7-8|TRBJ1-2
CASSPTAGSNYGYTF
>TRBV10-3|TRBJ2-7
CAARDSSYEQYF
>TRBV6-6|TRBJ1-1
CASSQTGGTEAFF
>TRBV6-5|TRBJ2-5
CASSRDRGQETQYF
>TRBV27|TRBJ2-3
CASSLAGGTDTQYF
>TRBV6-5|TRBJ1-6
CASRGQGDAPPLHF
>TRBV6-5|TRBJ1-4
CASSYPGATNEKLFF
>TRBV6-5|-
CASSGLAGGSYEQYF
>TRBV4-1|TRBJ2-5
CASSQAAGRGQETQYF
>TRBV18|TRBJ2-5
CASSPPRGAGGEETQYF
>TRBV4-1|TRBJ2-7
CASSQLAYSSYEQYF
>TRBV6-5|TRBJ2-3
CASNSDLSTQYF
>TRBV9|TRBJ2-1
CASSASGSIYNEQFF
>TRBV6-6|TRBJ1-4
CASSLQANEKLFF
>TRBV4-2|TRBJ2-1
CASSPRTGGNEQFF
>TRBV5-1|TRBJ1-2
CASRKGNGQGGYGYTF
>TRBV27|TRBJ1-5
CASSEQGFGQPQHF
>TRBV25-1|TRBJ2-1
CASSELTGDLSEQFF
>TRBV10-3|TRBJ2-5
CAISAHDKKQETQYF
>TRBV19|TRBJ2-7
CASSIGRGGDEQYF
>TRBV6-6|TRBJ2-1
CASRRRLAGNNEQFF
>TRBV27|TRBJ2-7
CASSLTGTGVPYEQYF
>TRBV27|TRBJ2-1
CASTKSGTTDNEQFF
>TRBV6-5|TRBJ2-1
CASSYSPDSHNEQFF
>TRBV6-1|-
CASSGGTGGNEQYF
>TRBV5-1|TRBJ1-6
CASSWGTGNSPLHF
>TRBV6-1|TRBJ2-1
CASNAGTSSNEQFF
>TRBV6-5|TRBJ1-1
CASMTTGDTEAFF
>TRBV28|TRBJ2-7
CASSLSLGVQWSSYEQYF
>TRBV2|TRBJ2-7
CASSRDIYEQYF
>TRBV19|TRBJ2-5
CASSIGGGETQYF
>TRBV5-1|TRBJ2-6
CASSLGGQGSWGANVLTF
>TRBV5-4|TRBJ1-6
CASSVSSYNSPLHF
>TRBV10-3|TRBJ2-7
CAISSPGLEYEQYF
>TRBV7-9|TRBJ2-7
CASSLIQDSYEQYF
>TRBV7-8|TRBJ2-1
CASSLLNVPEQFF
>TRBV6-5|TRBJ2-7
CASSYSGSYEQYF
>TRBV10-3|TRBJ1-2
CAISPGTGIVNYGYTF
>TRBV7-2|TRBJ2-1
CASSLTGGSYNEQFF
>TRBV5-1|TRBJ2-6
CASSLTGLSGANVLTF
>TRBV11-2|TRBJ1-4
CASRPTPLTDNNEKLFF